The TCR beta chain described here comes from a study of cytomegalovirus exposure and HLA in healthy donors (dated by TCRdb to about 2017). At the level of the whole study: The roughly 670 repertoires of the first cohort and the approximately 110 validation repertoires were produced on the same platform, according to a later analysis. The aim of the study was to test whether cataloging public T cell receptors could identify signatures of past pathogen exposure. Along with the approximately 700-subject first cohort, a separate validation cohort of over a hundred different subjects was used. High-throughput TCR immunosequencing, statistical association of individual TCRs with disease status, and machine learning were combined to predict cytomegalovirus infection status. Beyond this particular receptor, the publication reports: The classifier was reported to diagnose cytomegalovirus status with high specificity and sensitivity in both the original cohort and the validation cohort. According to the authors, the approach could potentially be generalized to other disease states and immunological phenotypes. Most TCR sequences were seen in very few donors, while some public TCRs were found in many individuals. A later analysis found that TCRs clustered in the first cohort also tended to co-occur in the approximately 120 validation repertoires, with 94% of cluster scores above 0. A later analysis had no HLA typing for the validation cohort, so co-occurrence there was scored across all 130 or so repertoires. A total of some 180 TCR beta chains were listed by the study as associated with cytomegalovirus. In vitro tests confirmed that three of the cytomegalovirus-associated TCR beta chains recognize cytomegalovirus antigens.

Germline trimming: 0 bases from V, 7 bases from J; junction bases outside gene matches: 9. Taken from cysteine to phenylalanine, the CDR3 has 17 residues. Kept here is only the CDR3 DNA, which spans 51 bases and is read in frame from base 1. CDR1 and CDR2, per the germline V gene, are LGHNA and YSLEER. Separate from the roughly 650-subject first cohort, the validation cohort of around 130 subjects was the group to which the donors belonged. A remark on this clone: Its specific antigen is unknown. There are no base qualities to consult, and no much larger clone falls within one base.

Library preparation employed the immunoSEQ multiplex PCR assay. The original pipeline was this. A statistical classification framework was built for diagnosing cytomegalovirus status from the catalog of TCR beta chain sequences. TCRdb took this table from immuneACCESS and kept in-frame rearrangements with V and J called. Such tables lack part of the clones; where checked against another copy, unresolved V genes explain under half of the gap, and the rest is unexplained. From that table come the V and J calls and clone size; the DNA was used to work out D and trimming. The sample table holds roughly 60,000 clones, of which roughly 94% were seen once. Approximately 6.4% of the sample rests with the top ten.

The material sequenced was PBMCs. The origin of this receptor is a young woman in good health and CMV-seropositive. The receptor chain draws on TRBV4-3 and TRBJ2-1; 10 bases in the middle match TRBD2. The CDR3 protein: CASSQDPGTSVGNEQFF. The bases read TGCGCCAGCAGCCAAGACCCCGGGACTAGCGTAGGGAATGAGCAGTTCTTC.